This T cell receptor (beta chain) was observed in a study of CD8 T cells in ankylosing spondylitis. TCRdb fed the 5' RACE reads into MiXCR, producing one record per CDR3 protein. This table has around 320,000 distinct CDR3 sequences, around 21% appearing once. The CDR3 totals 14 residues. From germline, CDR1 is MDHEN and CDR2 SYDVKM. V was shortened by 5 bases and J by 0 bases, with 10 bases between the two germline ends. Sequencing was done on a sample of blood, either unsorted or a sorted T cell fraction (not recorded which). This chain connects TRBV28 to TRBJ2-5; TRBD2 is a possible D gene (6 bases). The TCR comes from a female donor with ankylosing spondylitis or in good health (not recorded which). The CDR3 coding sequence is TGTGCCAGCAGTAAGGGACTGAACCAAGAGACCCAGTACTTC. It is translated as CASSKGLNQETQYF.